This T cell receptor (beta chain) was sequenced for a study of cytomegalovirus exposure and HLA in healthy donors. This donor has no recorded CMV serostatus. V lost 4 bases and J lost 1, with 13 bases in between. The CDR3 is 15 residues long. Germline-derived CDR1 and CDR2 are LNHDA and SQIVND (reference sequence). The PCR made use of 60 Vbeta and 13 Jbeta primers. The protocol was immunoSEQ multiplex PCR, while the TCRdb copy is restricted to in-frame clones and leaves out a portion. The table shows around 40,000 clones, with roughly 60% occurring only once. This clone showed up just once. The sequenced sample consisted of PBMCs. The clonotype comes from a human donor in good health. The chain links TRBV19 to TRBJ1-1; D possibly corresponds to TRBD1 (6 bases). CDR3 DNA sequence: TGTGCCAGTAGTAACTACAGGGATGGGAACACTGAAGCTTTCTTT. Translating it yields CASSNYRDGNTEAFF. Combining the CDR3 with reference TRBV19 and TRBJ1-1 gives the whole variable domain DGGITQSPKYLFRKEGQNVTLSCEQNLNHDAMYWYRQDPGQGLRLIYYSQIVNDFQKGDIAEGYSVSREKKESFPLTVTSAQKNPTAFYLCASSNYRDGNTEAFFGQGTRLTVV.